These 20 T cell receptor beta chains share one sample of origin, sequenced in a study of blood T cells in healthy people across ages. For the second PCR, which ran for roughly 6 to 12 cycles, a sample-barcoded 5' primer and a J-beta primer mix were used. In TCRdb, the 5' RACE reads were re-called with MiXCR into one record per CDR3 protein. The data contain 1.5 million to 2 million distinct CDR3 sequences, around 42% of them singletons. Specimen: blood. The receptors shown here come from a human donor in good health.

The J gene is TRBJ2-1, the V gene TRBV20-1; the match to TRBD2 covers 13 bases. The J segment lost 12 bases and the V segment lost 4 bases, leaving 6 bases of the junction unmatched. The length of the CDR3 is 13 residues. CDR1 and CDR2 from the germline V gene are DFQATT and SNEGSKA (reference sequence). The CDR3: CSATGLAGDPQFF. CDR3 bases: TGCAGTGCTACCGGACTAGCGGGGGATCCGCAGTTCTTC.

A note on this clonotype: This clone may be a read error of a much larger clone one base away. The chain joins TRBV29-1 to TRBJ2-3, with 8 bases matching TRBD2. Germline V gene data show CDR1 as SQVTM and CDR2 as ANQGSEA. The CDR3 is made up of 12 amino acids. CDR3 nucleotide sequence: TGCAGCTTTCGGGGGGGCACAGATGCGCAGTATTTT. Amino acids: CSFRGGTDAQYF.

This clonotype occurred many times. The V call is TRBV7-2, the J call TRBJ2-5; D remains ambiguous. The V end lost 1 base, the J end lost 5 bases, and 11 bases lay between the germline ends. The germline CDR1 and CDR2 sequences are SGHTA and FQGNSA. The CDR3 length is 14 residues. The CDR3 region has the DNA TGTGCCAGCAGCTTAGTGGCTAGTCGGGAGACCCAGTACTTC. Translated, it gives CASSLVASRETQYF.

This chain links TRBV5-5 with TRBJ1-2; no clear D. The CDR3 length is 15 residues. CDR1 and CDR2 (germline): SGHKS, YYEKEE (reference sequence). The ends were cut back, 0 bases at V and 0 bases at J, with 9 bases in the middle. CDR3 loop: CASSLGTTANYGYTF. CDR3 nucleotide sequence: TGTGCCAGCAGCTTGGGTACAACAGCTAACTATGGCTACACCTTC.

The rearrangement links TRBV15 to TRBJ1-5; D is perhaps TRBD1 (5 bases). CDR3 length: 15 residues. Germline CDR1 and CDR2: LNHNV and YYDKDF (reference sequence). V was trimmed by 0 bases and J by 1 base, leaving 7 bases between them. The CDR3 sequence: CATSRDRDSNQPQHF. The CDR3 coding sequence is TGTGCCACCAGCAGAGACCGGGACAGCAATCAGCCCCAGCATTTT. Looking up the rest from reference TRBV15 and TRBJ1-5 gives the full variable domain: DAMVIQNPRYQVTQFGKPVTLSCSQTLNHNVMYWYQQKSSQAPKLLFHYYDKDFNNEADTPDNFQSRRPNTSFCFLDIRSPGLGDTAMYLCATSRDRDSNQPQHFGDGTRLSIL.

The rearrangement uses TRBV9 and TRBJ2-3; D is uncertain. CDR3 length equals 13 residues. V lost 4 bases, J lost 4 bases, and 10 bases lay in between. CDR1 SGDLS and CDR2 YYNGEE come from the germline V gene. CDR3 coding DNA: TGTGCCAGCAGCCTTTACTCTTCAGATACGCAGTATTTT. Translating it yields CASSLYSSDTQYF.

This clonotype was seen only a few times. V gene TRBV6-1 combines with J gene TRBJ1-6; weak D call: TRBD1 (5 bases). The CDR3 sequence is 14 residues long. Germline V CDR1 and CDR2: MNHNS, SASEGT. V was clipped by 8 bases and J by 10 bases, with 18 bases between them. In nucleotides, the CDR3 is TGTGCCAGCCTGGATAGGGGCTTCGGGTCACCCCTCCACTTT. It specifies CASLDRGFGSPLHF.

The chain joins TRBV7-3 to TRBJ1-6; no reliable D call. V lost 5 bases and J 6 bases, leaving 17 bases between the germline ends. Germline CDR1 is SGHTA and CDR2 is FQGTGA. CDR3 length: 16 amino acids. The CDR3 bases are TGTGCCAGCAGCCTATACGGTCGGCAGTTTAATTCACCCCTCCACTTT. This translates into CASSLYGRQFNSPLHF.

The J gene is TRBJ1-1, the V gene TRBV7-9; D might be TRBD1 (6 bases). This CDR3 spans 16 amino acids. The V end lost 5 bases, the J end lost 0 bases, and 16 bases lay between the germline ends. Germline V CDR1 and CDR2: SEHNR, FQNEAQ (reference sequence). CDR3 in DNA: TGTGCCAGCAGCCACACAAGGACAGCCTTGAACACTGAAGCTTTCTTT. Its protein product is CASSHTRTALNTEAFF.

V and J are TRBV18 and TRBJ2-6; TRBD1 agrees at 8 bases. Germline-derived CDR1 and CDR2 are KGHSH and LQKENI. V lost 6 bases to trimming and J lost 1 base; unmatched junction nucleotides: 11. The CDR3 loop spans 18 amino acids. The DNA for the CDR3 is TGTGCCAGCTCCCGACGTGGGACAGGACCATCTGGGGCCAACGTCCTGACTTTC. This sequence encodes CASSRRGTGPSGANVLTF. Full variable domain (missing parts from reference TRBV18 and TRBJ2-6): NAGVMQNPRHLVRRRGQEARLRCSPMKGHSHVYWYRQLPEEGLKFMVYLQKENIIDESGMPKERFSAEFPKEGPSILRIQQVVRGDSAAYFCASSRRGTGPSGANVLTFGAGSRLTVL.

The chain employs TRBV5-1 and TRBJ1-2; TRBD1 aligns across 10 bases. The V gene's germline CDR1 is SGHRS and CDR2 YFSETQ. V was pared by 2 bases and J by 12 bases, with 10 bases of the junction left unmatched. The CDR3 is 14 residues long. CDR3: CASSFRQGARDHTF. For the CDR3, the DNA is TGCGCCAGCAGCTTTCGACAGGGGGCAAGGGACCACACCTTC.

On this clonotype: One junction end does not reproduce the germline sequence, and a read error may be involved. This chain links TRBV4-3 with TRBJ2-1; TRBD1 aligns across 7 bases. Looked up from germline, CDR1 is LGHNA and CDR2 is YSLEER. The CDR3 runs to 15 residues. Written as DNA, the CDR3 is TGCGCCAGCAGCCAAGAACAGGGGAACTACAATGAGCGGTTCTTC. This codes for CASSQEQGNYNERFF.

This clonotype turned up a few times. This rearrangement joins TRBV7-9 to TRBJ2-7; D might be TRBD1 or TRBD2, each matching 5 bases. Trimming took off 2 bases at V and 2 bases at J, with 16 bases between the two ends. The V gene's germline CDR1 is SEHNR and CDR2 FQNEAQ (reference sequence). The CDR3 is made up of 16 amino acids. The CDR3 loop is CASSLSVPGPTYEQYF. The CDR3, as DNA: TGTGCCAGCAGCTTATCAGTCCCGGGGCCCACCTACGAGCAGTACTTC. Looking up the rest from reference TRBV7-9 and TRBJ2-7 gives the full variable domain: DTGVSQNPRHKITKRGQNVTFRCDPISEHNRLYWYRQTLGQGPEFLTYFQNEAQLEKSRLLSDRFSAERPKGSFSTLEIQRTEQGDSAMYLCASSLSVPGPTYEQYFGPGTRLTVT.

The chain carries TRBV29-1 and TRBJ1-1; D is unresolved. Germline V lookup: CDR1 SQVTM, CDR2 ANQGSEA. CDR3 length equals 12 residues. Trimming stripped 7 bases from V and 4 bases from J, with 13 bases between. The CDR3 bases are TGCAGCGGGGGAGGGTGGGGCACTGAAGCTTTCTTT. This codes for CSGGGWGTEAFF.

Concerning this clonotype: The junction differs from germline at one of its ends, possibly a read error. The rearrangement joins TRBV29-1 to TRBJ2-1; D uncertain. The CDR3 runs to 19 residues. Germline V gives CDR1 SQVTM, CDR2 ANQGSEA. The CDR3 spells CSVVYDPPPRPDLYNEQCF. The CDR3 DNA is TGCAGCGTTGTTTATGACCCTCCCCCTCGTCCGGACCTGTACAATGAGCAGTGCTTC.

The chain has TRBV28 and TRBJ2-1, with a weak D call TRBD1 (6 bases). The DNA end is a closer match to TRBJ2-7, so the J assignment may be wrong. From germline, CDR1 is MDHEN and CDR2 SYDVKM. This CDR3 is built from 14 residues. CDR3 nucleotide sequence: TGTGCCAGCCTTCGGACAGCGTCCTACAATGAGCAGTACTTC. Translation: CASLRTASYNEQYF.

The table lists this clonotype with a few counts. The CDR3: CSVRRTGGNYEQYF. The DNA for the CDR3 is TGCAGCGTCCGAAGGACAGGGGGTAACTACGAGCAGTACTTC. This chain connects TRBV29-1 to TRBJ2-7, with 10 positions matching TRBD1. The J segment lost 3 bases and the V segment lost 6 bases, leaving 8 bases of the junction unmatched. The CDR3 is 14 residues long. Germline V gene sequence: CDR1 SQVTM, CDR2 ANQGSEA.

This clonotype was counted a few times. The genes are TRBV24-1 and TRBJ1-2; D may be TRBD1 (6 bases). Trimming left V 3 bases short and J 3 bases short, with 13 bases between. The CDR3 extends over 15 amino acids. The germline gives CDR1 KGHDR, CDR2 SFDVKD. CDR3 DNA: TGTGCCACCAGTGATCCCGCAGGGGTCGACTATGGCTACACCTTC. Translation: CATSDPAGVDYGYTF.

The rearrangement links TRBV10-3 to TRBJ1-2, with D unresolved. The germline V gene has CDR1 ENHRY and CDR2 SYGVKD. V was cut by 8 bases and J by 4 bases, with 20 bases left in between. This CDR3 contains 15 residues. This chain's CDR3 is CAIAQGTSEGYGYTF. CDR3 nucleotides: TGTGCCATCGCGCAAGGTACCTCGGAGGGCTATGGCTACACCTTC.

This clonotype turned up a few times. The chain uses TRBV3-1 and TRBJ2-4, with TRBD2 matching over 10 bases. The assigned J gene may be wrong: the sequence end matches TRBJ2-7 better. Germline assignment: CDR1 LGHDT and CDR2 YNNKEL (reference sequence). CDR3 length: 15 amino acids. Written as DNA, the CDR3 is TGTGCCAGCAGCCCCCAAGCGGGGGGGCGCCACGAGCAGTACTTC. It yields the protein CASSPQAGGRHEQYF.